Following are 19 T cell receptor beta chains from one sample sequenced in a study of blood T cell repertoires in COVID-19. Repertoires were generated with immunoSEQ multiplex PCR, while TCRdb's copy carries only in-frame clones and drops some. The sample has roughly 290,000 clones; approximately 85% are singletons. The sequencing input was PBMCs or T cells enriched from blood (not recorded which). The origin of the receptors is a young man who had recovered from COVID-19.

The chain couples TRBV27 to TRBJ1-1; D is possibly TRBD1 (6 bases). Deletions cut 5 bases from V and 7 bases from J, with 17 bases between. This CDR3 is built from 14 residues. Per germline, CDR1 MNHEY and CDR2 SMNVEV (reference sequence). The CDR3 sequence is CASSRSRGVSEAFF. The CDR3 nucleotides are TGTGCCAGCAGTAGGTCCAGGGGCGTAAGTGAAGCTTTCTTT.

The CDR3 nucleotides are TGCGCCAGCAGCTTGGTCGCGGGGGGATATGAAAAACTGTTTTTT. It is translated as CASSLVAGGYEKLFF. The V and J genes are TRBV5-1 and TRBJ1-4; D perhaps matches TRBD1 (5 bases). The CDR3 spans 15 residues. Germline-derived CDR1 and CDR2 are SGHRS and YFSETQ. V was trimmed by 0 bases and J by 6 bases, leaving 12 bases between them.

V is TRBV6-6 and J is TRBJ2-5; the D gene is possibly TRBD1 (6 bases). The CDR3 sequence is 15 residues long. Germline values: CDR1 MNHNY, CDR2 SVGAGI (reference sequence). Trimming took off 2 bases at V and 6 bases at J, with 16 bases between the two ends. The CDR3 here is CASSYMQGSLQTQYF. The DNA for the CDR3 is TGTGCCAGCAGTTACATGCAGGGGTCTTTGCAGACCCAGTACTTC.

The chain couples TRBV7-8 to TRBJ1-5; 8 bases agree with TRBD1. Germline CDR1 is SGHVS and CDR2 is FQNEAQ. The J segment lost 1 base and the V segment lost 4 bases, leaving 6 bases of the junction unmatched. The CDR3 has 16 residues. The CDR3 DNA reads as TGTGCCAGCAGCTCGTGGACAGGGAGGAGCAATCAGCCCCAGCATTTT. Amino acid sequence: CASSSWTGRSNQPQHF.

The V gene is TRBV15, the J gene TRBJ1-6, with unresolved D. V was cut by 0 bases and J by 9 bases, with 15 bases left in between. Germline-derived CDR1 and CDR2 are LNHNV and YYDKDF (reference sequence). The CDR3 covers 16 residues. The CDR3 DNA reads as TGTGCCACCAGCAGAGATATTGGCCCTCGGGGTTCACCCCTCCACTTT. The encoded protein is CATSRDIGPRGSPLHF. Using reference TRBV15 and TRBJ1-6 for the parts outside the CDR3, the full variable domain is DAMVIQNPRYQVTQFGKPVTLSCSQTLNHNVMYWYQQKSSQAPKLLFHYYDKDFNNEADTPDNFQSRRPNTSFCFLDIRSPGLGDTAMYLCATSRDIGPRGSPLHFGNGTRLTVT.

J is TRBJ2-5 and V is TRBV5-6; TRBD1 aligns across 9 bases. Germline assignment: CDR1 SGHDT and CDR2 YYEEEE. V was clipped by 1 base and J by 1 base; unmatched bases: 5. The CDR3 is made up of 16 amino acids. In DNA form, the CDR3 reads TGTGCCAGCAGCTTGCTAGGACAGGGGCCCCAAGAGACCCAGTACTTC. Amino acids: CASSLLGQGPQETQYF.

The V call is TRBV7-9, the J call TRBJ1-1; TRBD1 matches at 11 bases. This CDR3 comprises 17 residues. The junction had 10 bases not matched to a gene; V was cut back by 2 bases and J by 5 bases. CDR1 is SEHNR, CDR2 FQNEAQ, per germline (reference sequence). CDR3 sequence reads: CASSLRGTGGGRTEAFF. CDR3 nucleotides: TGTGCCAGCAGCTTACGGGGGACAGGGGGAGGAAGGACTGAAGCTTTCTTT.

The chain carries TRBV27 and TRBJ1-1; D gene uncertain. The ends were cut back, 8 bases at V and 0 bases at J, with 13 bases in the middle. Germline CDR1 and CDR2: MNHEY and SMNVEV (reference sequence). CDR3 size: 14 residues. CDR3 DNA sequence: TGTGCCAGCGGGCGGGTGGACTTGAACACTGAAGCTTTCTTT. It yields the protein CASGRVDLNTEAFF.

In DNA, the CDR3 is TGTGCCAGCAGCAGGACAGGGGACTCCTACAATGAGCAGTTCTTC. Translated: CASSRTGDSYNEQFF. This chain links TRBV7-9 with TRBJ2-1; TRBD1 matches at 9 bases. The germline gives CDR1 SEHNR, CDR2 FQNEAQ (reference sequence). This CDR3 contains 15 residues. J was trimmed by 0 bases and V by 5 bases; bases with no gene match: 2. The variable domain in full, with the rest retrieved from reference TRBV7-9 and TRBJ2-1, is DTGVSQNPRHKITKRGQNVTFRCDPISEHNRLYWYRQTLGQGPEFLTYFQNEAQLEKSRLLSDRFSAERPKGSFSTLEIQRTEQGDSAMYLCASSRTGDSYNEQFFGPGTRLTVL.

This clone has a single count. The chain recombines TRBV3-1 (or the pseudogene TRBV3-2) with TRBJ1-1, with a possible D match to TRBD1 (5 bases). CDR3 size: 12 residues. V was pared by 1 base and J by 11 bases, with 11 bases between. Germline CDR1 and CDR2: LGHDT and YNNKEL (reference sequence). The DNA of the CDR3 is TGTGCCAGCAGCCAAGCGGGGCGGGATGCTTTCTTT. Amino acids: CASSQAGRDAFF.

The V and J genes are TRBV12-3 or TRBV12-4 and TRBJ1-2; tentatively, D is TRBD1 (5 bases). Trimming left V 7 bases short and J 8 bases short, with 14 bases between. The CDR3 has 12 amino acids. Here the CDR3 DNA reads TGTGCCAGCACCCGCCAGGGTGAAGGCTACACCTTC. This codes for CASTRQGEGYTF.

The DNA for the CDR3 is TGTGCCAGCAGCCCCGGAACGGTAGCGGGGAGGGAGCTGTTTTTT. This translates into CASSPGTVAGRELFF. This chain connects TRBV3-1 (or the pseudogene TRBV3-2) to TRBJ2-2, with 8 bases identical to TRBD2. Germline trimming cut 4 bases from V and 9 bases from J; bases unmatched to any gene: 10. The CDR3 length is 15 residues. Looked up from germline, CDR1 is LGHDT and CDR2 is YNNKEL (reference sequence).

This chain joins TRBV29-1 and TRBJ1-1; 8 nucleotides align to TRBD1. Germline values: CDR1 SQVTM, CDR2 ANQGSEA. The CDR3 length is 12 residues. V lost 8 bases and J lost 1; bases outside the gene matches: 3. The CDR3 nucleotides are TGCAGCTCAGGGACAGGGAACACTGAAGCTTTCTTT. It encodes CSSGTGNTEAFF. Full variable domain (rest looked up from reference TRBV29-1 and TRBJ1-1): SAVISQKPSRDICQRGTSLTIQCQVDSQVTMMFWYRQQPGQSLTLIATANQGSEATYESGFVIDKFPISRPNLTFSTLTVSNMSPEDSSIYLCSSGTGNTEAFFGQGTRLTVV.

The chain recombines TRBV4-2 with TRBJ1-2; no reliable D call. Trimming removed 4 bases at V and 6 bases at J, with 18 bases between. The CDR3 length is 15 residues. In germline, CDR1 is LGHNA, CDR2 YNFKEQ. The CDR3 region has the DNA TGTGCCAGCAGCCCAGTCGGGAATCCTGTTGATGGCTACACCTTC. It is translated as CASSPVGNPVDGYTF.

This clone was picked up one time. This chain links TRBV5-8 with TRBJ1-1; D is unresolved. CDR1 and CDR2 from the germline V gene are SGHTS and YDEGEE. The CDR3 is made up of 14 amino acids. Trimming cost V 0 bases and J 3 bases, with 9 bases left between them. The CDR3 is CASSLGGPDTEAFF. The CDR3 DNA sequence: TGTGCCAGCAGCTTGGGAGGGCCGGACACTGAAGCTTTCTTT.

This rearrangement joins TRBV27 to TRBJ1-1; 7 bases are shared with TRBD1. Trimming took 2 bases from V and 1 from J; bases not matched to a gene: 4. Germline V gene data show CDR1 as MNHEY and CDR2 as SMNVEV (reference sequence). The length of the CDR3 is 15 residues. CDR3 sequence: CASSLDRTGNTEAFF. CDR3 in DNA: TGTGCCAGCAGTTTAGATAGGACAGGGAACACTGAAGCTTTCTTT.

The chain recombines TRBV7-9 with TRBJ2-5; D is undetermined. V lost 4 bases and J 4 bases, leaving 7 bases between the germline ends. The CDR3 has 12 amino acids. CDR1 is SEHNR and CDR2 is FQNEAQ in the germline V gene (reference sequence). The chain's CDR3 is CASSSTIETQYF. CDR3 DNA sequence: TGTGCCAGCAGCTCGACAATAGAGACCCAGTACTTC.

This clone was seen a single time. The CDR3 DNA is TGCGCCAGCAGCCAAGTAAGGGTTTTAGGAGGGGGCAAAAGGAACACTGAAGCTTTCTTT. Its protein product is CASSQVRVLGGGKRNTEAFF. This chain connects TRBV4-1 to TRBJ1-1, with TRBD1 matching 7 bases. Germline V gene sequence: CDR1 MGHRA, CDR2 YSYEKL. V lost 1 base, J lost 1 base, and 18 bases stayed unmatched. CDR3 length: 20 amino acids.

The rearrangement links TRBV6-5 to TRBJ2-1; 8 bases are shared with TRBD2. The germline V gene has CDR1 MNHEY and CDR2 SVGAGI. V lost 2 bases and J lost 4; bases outside the gene matches: 7. The CDR3 covers 16 residues. CDR3 nucleotide sequence: TGTGCCAGCAGTTACAGGCGGGGGGCCTTTTACAATGAGCAGTTCTTC. Amino acid sequence: CASSYRRGAFYNEQFF.